The 25 T cell receptor beta chains presented below share a single source sample, sequenced in a study of blood T cells in healthy people across ages (dated by TCRdb to 2013 to 2016). Library creation used 5' RACE. The listed sequencing device is Illumina HiSeq 2500. A second PCR of about 7 to 12 cycles was run with a J-beta primer mix and a sample-barcoded 5' primer. Using fastp trimming at Q25 and MiXCR clonotype assembly, TCRdb reanalyzed the public sequencing data and kept in-frame beta chains. CDR3 protein duplicates are merged, each entry listing the most common genes and DNA. The sample records around 1.7 million distinct CDR3 sequences, 28% of which are singletons. The ten largest clones take up over 7% of the sample. Material: blood. These receptors all stem from a woman aged 25 to 39 in good health.

The rearrangement joins TRBV20-1 to TRBJ1-5, with 7 bases that match TRBD1. V shed 2 bases, J shed 5 bases, and the junction held 6 bases outside the gene matches. The CDR3 has 14 amino acids. From germline, CDR1 is DFQATT and CDR2 SNEGSKA (reference sequence). CDR3 coding DNA: TGCAGTGCTAGATATCCGGGACAGCATCAGCCCCAGCATTTT. It translates to CSARYPGQHQPQHF.

The genes are TRBV20-1 and TRBJ2-1, with 11 positions matching TRBD1. Germline CDR1 and CDR2: DFQATT and SNEGSKA (reference sequence). The V gene end was trimmed by 6 bases and the J gene end by 0 bases; junction bases not matched to a gene: 7. This CDR3 comprises 16 residues. CDR3 residues: CSARTGGSSSYNEQFF. CDR3 nucleotides: TGCAGTGCGAGGACAGGGGGCTCGAGCTCCTACAATGAGCAGTTCTTC.

This clonotype was detected only a few times. The rearrangement links TRBV24-1 to TRBJ2-3; 9 nucleotides align to TRBD1. There are 16 residues in the CDR3. Germline lookup yields CDR1 KGHDR and CDR2 SFDVKD. The ends lost 5 bases at V and 4 bases at J; junction bases unmatched: 9. The chain's CDR3 is CATSGRDRDRADTQYF. The CDR3 region has the DNA TGTGCCACCAGTGGCCGGGACAGGGATCGCGCAGATACGCAGTATTTT.

Only a few counts were recorded for this clonotype. The chain is built from TRBV7-2 and TRBJ2-1; D remains ambiguous. This CDR3 has 15 amino acids. Germline-derived CDR1 and CDR2 are SGHTA and FQGNSA. Trimming removed 3 bases from V and 2 bases from J, with 11 bases in between. CDR3 in amino acids: CASSFTSAPYNEQFF. The CDR3 DNA reads TGTGCCAGCAGCTTTACGAGCGCCCCCTACAATGAGCAGTTCTTC.

The chain has TRBV9 and TRBJ2-7; TRBD2 matches 7 bases. The J call could be wrong; TRBJ2-5 is a better fit for the DNA end. The CDR3 has 13 residues. Germline CDR1 and CDR2: SGDLS and YYNGEE. The CDR3 region has the DNA TGTGCCAGCAGCCCGGGGGGAAGTGGGACCCAGTACTTC. It encodes CASSPGGSGTQYF.

This clonotype showed up just a few times. The chain carries TRBV12-3 or TRBV12-4 and TRBJ2-1, with D hard to call. The CDR3 runs 11 residues. V shed 2 bases and J shed 15 bases, with 11 bases lying between them. The CDR3 sequence is CASSLRHNRFF. The CDR3 DNA is TGTGCCAGCAGTTTACGCCACAATCGGTTCTTC.

The V gene is TRBV18, the J gene TRBJ2-5; a possible D gene is TRBD2 (6 bases). The V and J ends lost 6 bases and 5 bases respectively, with 19 bases between them. The CDR3 extends over 15 amino acids. CDR1 is KGHSH and CDR2 is LQKENI in the germline V gene. CDR3 coding DNA: TGTGCCAGCTCCCGGGAGAGGCTCATAGGGGAGACCCAGTACTTC. This encodes CASSRERLIGETQYF.

Regarding this clonotype: This may arise from a read error, as a much more abundant clone is one base away. The genes are TRBV6-5 and TRBJ2-5; perhaps D is TRBD1 or TRBD2 (5 bases each). The V gene lost 2 bases and the J gene lost 11 bases, with 21 bases spanning the gap. CDR3 size: 15 residues. CDR1 and CDR2 from the germline V gene are MNHEY and SVGAGI. CDR3 sequence (DNA): TGTGCCAGCAGTTACACTAGACTGAGGGGCAATGAGCAGTACTTC. Amino acids: CASSYTRLRGNEQYF.

This clonotype turned up a few times. V usage is TRBV10-3 and J usage is TRBJ1-5; 7 bases line up with TRBD1. CDR1 ENHRY and CDR2 SYGVKD come from the germline V gene. This CDR3 has 13 residues. With V trimmed by 2 bases and J by 10 bases, 5 bases remained unmatched. Written as DNA, the CDR3 is TGTGCCATCAGTGAGGCCAGGGGGTCACCCCAGCATTTT. Translation: CAISEARGSPQHF.

The chain uses TRBV30 and TRBJ2-2, with D uncertain. V shed 1 base and J shed 6 bases, with 9 bases lying between them. The CDR3 covers 13 residues. CDR1 GTSNPN and CDR2 SVGIG come from the germline V gene (reference sequence). The CDR3 DNA follows: TGTGCCTGGAGTGGGCAATCTGCCGGGGAGCTGTTTTTT. This codes for CAWSGQSAGELFF. The full variable domain, its missing parts supplied by reference TRBV30 and TRBJ2-2, is SQTIHQWPATLVQPVGSPLSLECTVEGTSNPNLYWYRQAAGRGLQLLFYSVGIGQISSEVPQNLSASRPQDRQFILSSKKLLLSDSGFYLCAWSGQSAGELFFGEGSRLTVL.

In nucleotides, the CDR3 is TGCAGTGCTAGAGACACAGGGGCCCAAGAGACCCAGTACTTC. This codes for CSARDTGAQETQYF. The V gene is TRBV20-1, the J gene TRBJ2-5, with TRBD1 matching 7 bases. Germline loops: CDR1 DFQATT, CDR2 SNEGSKA (reference sequence). With 0 bases clipped from V and 1 base from J, the junction kept 2 bases outside the gene matches. There are 14 residues in the CDR3.

This clonotype showed up just a few times. The genes are TRBV12-3 or TRBV12-4 and TRBJ1-6; 10 bases align to TRBD1. V shed 6 bases, J shed 7 bases, and the junction held 9 bases outside the gene matches. The CDR3 consists of 16 residues. The CDR3 bases are TGTGCCAGCAGATCCCCCGGGACAGGGGAAAATTCACCCCTCCACTTT. Its translation: CASRSPGTGENSPLHF.

This clonotype was observed a handful of times. The chain carries TRBV6-5 and TRBJ2-1; 12 bases map to TRBD2. This CDR3 region has 15 residues. With 7 bases clipped from V and 8 bases from J, the junction kept 9 bases outside the gene matches. Germline CDR1 MNHEY, CDR2 SVGAGI. The CDR3: CASTPTSGSGDEQFF. CDR3 in DNA: TGTGCCAGCACCCCGACTAGCGGGAGTGGCGATGAGCAGTTCTTC.

This chain uses TRBV29-1 with TRBJ1-1; unclear D gene. CDR1 and CDR2 (germline): SQVTM, ANQGSEA. With 3 bases removed from V and 1 base from J, the gap between germline ends came to 9 bases. CDR3 size: 13 residues. The CDR3 coding sequence is TGCAGCGTTGAGAGCCAGCCGAACACTGAAGCTTTCTTT. Amino acid sequence: CSVESQPNTEAFF.

This clonotype occurred many times. The chain recombines TRBV5-1 with TRBJ2-3; the D is unclear. The germline V and J ends were trimmed by 7 bases and 0 bases, with 18 bases remaining between them. The CDR3 has 16 residues. CDR1 is SGHRS, CDR2 YFSETQ, per germline. Here the CDR3 DNA reads TGCGCCAGCGGCTCAGGTAGCCGGTCTAGCACAGATACGCAGTATTTT. This encodes CASGSGSRSSTDTQYF.

The chain employs TRBV6-6 and TRBJ2-3, with TRBD2 matching over 16 bases. Losses at the gene ends were 4 bases for V and 7 bases for J; bases not matched to a gene: 5. CDR1 is MNHNY, CDR2 SVGAGI, per germline (reference sequence). CDR3 length: 16 residues. The CDR3 DNA follows: TGTGCCAGCAGTTGGGGGACTAGCGGGGGGGAATATACGCAGTATTTT. Translation gives CASSWGTSGGEYTQYF.

The chain links TRBV30 to TRBJ2-1; D unresolved. V was pared by 2 bases and J by 7 bases, with 6 bases between. CDR1 and CDR2 (germline): GTSNPN, SVGIG (reference sequence). CDR3 length: 11 amino acids. The CDR3 sequence: CAWSRTNEQFF. The CDR3, as DNA: TGTGCCTGGAGTCGGACGAATGAGCAGTTCTTC.

This clonotype was counted a few times. This rearrangement joins TRBV7-2 to TRBJ2-1, with TRBD2 matching 10 bases. J was trimmed by 8 bases and V by 5 bases; bases with no gene match: 6. Germline V gene data show CDR1 as SGHTA and CDR2 as FQGNSA. The CDR3 consists of 14 residues. CDR3 nucleotide sequence: TGTGCCAGCAGCATCTGGACTAGCGGTTATGAGCAGTTCTTC. It encodes CASSIWTSGYEQFF.

This chain joins TRBV27 and TRBJ2-3, with D perhaps matching TRBD1 or TRBD2 (5 bases each). Germline V gene sequence: CDR1 MNHEY, CDR2 SMNVEV (reference sequence). V gave up 1 base and J gave up 0 bases, with 14 bases separating them. The CDR3 is 17 residues long. CDR3 nucleotides: TGTGCCAGCAGTTTATTGGGCCGGGGCGGGAGCACAGATACGCAGTATTTT. It translates to CASSLLGRGGSTDTQYF.

This clonotype was picked up a small number of times. This chain links TRBV6-2 or TRBV6-3 with TRBJ2-1, with 9 bases identical to TRBD2. Losses at the gene ends were 7 bases for V and 5 bases for J; bases not matched to a gene: 9. Germline loops: CDR1 MNHEY, CDR2 SVGEGT. The CDR3 length is 15 residues. The CDR3 DNA reads TGTGCCAGCACCGGGGGGGCTAGCGGGAACAATGAGCAGTTCTTC. Translated: CASTGGASGNNEQFF.

This clonotype was detected only a few times. V is TRBV11-1 and J is TRBJ2-4, with TRBD1 matching 8 bases. The DNA end favors TRBJ2-7, so the J call may be wrong. Germline V gene sequence: CDR1 SGHAT, CDR2 FQDESV (reference sequence). There are 15 residues in the CDR3. CDR3 sequence reads: CASSPLGQEGGEQYF. The CDR3 nucleotides read TGTGCCAGCAGCCCCCTGGGACAGGAAGGGGGCGAGCAGTACTTC.

This clonotype was observed at least ten times. J is TRBJ2-7 and V is TRBV29-1; the D call may be TRBD1 or TRBD2 (5 bases each). Trimming left V 7 bases short and J 3 bases short, with 25 bases between. This CDR3 comprises 16 residues. The V gene's germline CDR1 is SQVTM and CDR2 ANQGSEA. CDR3 sequence reads: CSALGPGDTIVYEQYF. The CDR3 DNA is TGCAGCGCCCTGGGACCGGGCGACACAATTGTCTACGAGCAGTACTTC.

In its sample, this clonotype was seen a few times. One end of the junction fails to match germline, which may point to a read error. CDR3 DNA sequence: TGTGCCTGCAGCCAAGTTCTCCCAGGTGGCCAAGAGACCCAGTACTTC. Its translation is CACSQVLPGGQETQYF. The V call is TRBV14, the J call TRBJ2-5; D not resolved. Looked up from germline, CDR1 is SGHDN and CDR2 is FVKESK. There are 16 residues in the CDR3.

As to this clonotype: A much bigger clone sits one base away, suggesting this may be a read error. This sequence joins TRBV6-5 and TRBJ2-7, with D perhaps matching TRBD1 or TRBD2 (5 bases each). The CDR3 is 15 amino acids. Germline V gene data show CDR1 as MNHEY and CDR2 as SVGAGI. V was cut by 5 bases and J by 4 bases, with 18 bases left in between. The CDR3 bases are TGTGCCAGCAGTGCCGCTCCGGGACGGAGATACGAGCAGTACTTC. This sequence encodes CASSAAPGRRYEQYF.

The chain carries TRBV29-1 and TRBJ2-3, with a possible D match to TRBD2 (6 bases). The V and J ends lost 5 bases and 1 base respectively, with 16 bases between them. The CDR3 loop spans 15 amino acids. Germline CDR1 and CDR2: SQVTM and ANQGSEA. CDR3 bases: TGCAGCGTTTCATCGAGATCGGGGGGCACAGATACGCAGTATTTT. Translated, it gives CSVSSRSGGTDTQYF.